This TCR beta chain was identified during a study of somatic mutations in cytotoxic T cells in rheumatoid arthritis. Overall study: Sorted by flow to nearly 100% purity were some V beta antibody-stained T-cell populations, including V beta1+ cells sequenced for TCRB. Broader study findings: What antigens the expanded CD8+ clones targeted remained unknown. The modest underrepresentation of TRBV07 observed in rheumatoid arthritis patients was not subjected to multiple-comparison adjustment.

This clone was found once. The antigen is not known. Germline V lookup: CDR1 MNHEY, CDR2 SMNVEV (reference sequence). V shed 0 bases and J shed 6 bases, with 8 bases lying between them. The CDR3 contains 13 residues. By positive magnetic bead selection, CD4+ and CD8+ cells were isolated, and their purity was checked by flow cytometry. Some clones are missing from TCRdb's copy, which holds only in-frame ones; the method was immunoSEQ multiplex PCR. The data show roughly 9,200 clones, approximately 75% seen once. Sequenced sample: CD8+ T cells sorted from blood. The genes are TRBV27 and TRBJ1-2; tentatively, D is TRBD1 (5 bases). This receptor was obtained from an adult with rheumatoid arthritis. CDR3 coding DNA: TGTGCCAGCAGTTTATCGAGGGGTAATGGCTACACCTTC. Its protein product is CASSLSRGNGYTF.